This T cell receptor beta chain comes out of a study of blood T cell repertoires in COVID-19. Turning to the study itself: Italy, Spain and the United States were the sources of the convalescent and acute COVID-19 samples.

Germline V lookup: CDR1 SGHKS, CDR2 YYEKEE (reference sequence). CDR3 size: 15 residues. V dropped 0 bases and J dropped 2 bases, with 11 bases sitting between them. Sequencing used immunoSEQ multiplex PCR; TCRdb keeps in-frame clones, though not all of them. Of fewer than 300,000 clones in the sample, roughly 85% are singletons; the top ten hold 3.5% to 5.5%. Participant ages covered roughly 18 to 89 years across 25 or so US areas. Self-reported history from a screening survey and questionnaire set each donor's cohort. Sequencing was carried out using PBMCs or T cells enriched from blood (not recorded which). The chain links TRBV5-5 to TRBJ2-5; D is undetermined. The sequence was obtained from a woman aged 25 to 39 who had recovered from COVID-19. The CDR3 protein is CASSLVSGSQETQYF. The DNA for the CDR3 is TGTGCCAGCAGCTTGGTTTCAGGATCTCAAGAGACCCAGTACTTC.